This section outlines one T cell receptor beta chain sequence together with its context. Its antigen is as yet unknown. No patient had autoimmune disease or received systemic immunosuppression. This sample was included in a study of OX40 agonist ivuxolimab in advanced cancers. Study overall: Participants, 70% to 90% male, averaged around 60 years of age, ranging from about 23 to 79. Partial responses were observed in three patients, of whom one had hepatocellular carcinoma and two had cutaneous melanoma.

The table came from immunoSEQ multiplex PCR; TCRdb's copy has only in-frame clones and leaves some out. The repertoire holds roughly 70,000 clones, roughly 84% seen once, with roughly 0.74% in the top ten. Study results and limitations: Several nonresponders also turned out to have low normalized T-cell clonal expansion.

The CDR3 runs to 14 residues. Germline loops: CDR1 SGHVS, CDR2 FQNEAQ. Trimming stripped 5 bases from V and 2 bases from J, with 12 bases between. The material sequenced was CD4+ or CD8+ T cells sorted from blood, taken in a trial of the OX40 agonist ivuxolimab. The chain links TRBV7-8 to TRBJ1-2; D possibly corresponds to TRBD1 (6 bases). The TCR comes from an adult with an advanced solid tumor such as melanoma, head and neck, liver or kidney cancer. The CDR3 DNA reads TGTGCCAGCAGCCCCCCGGGGGCCAACTATGGCTACACCTTC. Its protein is CASSPPGANYGYTF. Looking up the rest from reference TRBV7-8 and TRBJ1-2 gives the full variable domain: GAGVSQSPRYKVAKRGQDVALRCDPISGHVSLFWYQQALGQGPEFLTYFQNEAQLDKSGLPSDRFFAERPEGSVSTLKIQRTQQEDSAVYLCASSPPGANYGYTFGSGTRLTVV.